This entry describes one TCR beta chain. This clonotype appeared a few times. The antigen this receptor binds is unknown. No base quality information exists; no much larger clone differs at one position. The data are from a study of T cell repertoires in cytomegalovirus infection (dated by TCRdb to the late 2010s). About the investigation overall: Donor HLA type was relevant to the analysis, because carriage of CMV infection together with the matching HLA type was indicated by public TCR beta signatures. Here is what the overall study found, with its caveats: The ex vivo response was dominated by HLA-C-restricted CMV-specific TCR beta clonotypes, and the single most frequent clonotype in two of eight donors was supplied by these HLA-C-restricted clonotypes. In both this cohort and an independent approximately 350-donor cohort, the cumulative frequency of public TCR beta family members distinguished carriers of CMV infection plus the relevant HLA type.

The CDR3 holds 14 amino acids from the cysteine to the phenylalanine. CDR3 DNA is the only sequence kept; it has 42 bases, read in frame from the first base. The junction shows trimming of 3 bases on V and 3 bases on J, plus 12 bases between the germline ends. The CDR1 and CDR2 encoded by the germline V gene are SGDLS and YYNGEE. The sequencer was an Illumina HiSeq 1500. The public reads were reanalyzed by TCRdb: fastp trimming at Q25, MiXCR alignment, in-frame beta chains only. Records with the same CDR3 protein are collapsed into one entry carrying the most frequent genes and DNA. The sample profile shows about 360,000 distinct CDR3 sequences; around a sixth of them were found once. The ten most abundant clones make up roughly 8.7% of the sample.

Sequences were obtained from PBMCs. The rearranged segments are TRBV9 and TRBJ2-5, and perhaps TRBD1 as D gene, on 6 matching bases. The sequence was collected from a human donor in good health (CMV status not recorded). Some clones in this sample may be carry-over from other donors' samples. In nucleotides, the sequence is TGTGCCAGCAGCGCCCGGACAGAGAAAGAGACCCAGTACTTC. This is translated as CASSARTEKETQYF. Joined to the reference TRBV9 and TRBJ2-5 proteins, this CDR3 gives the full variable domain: DSGVTQTPKHLITATGQRVTLRCSPRSGDLSVYWYQQSLDQGLQFLIQYYNGEERAKGNILERFSAQQFPDLHSELNLSSLELGDSALYFCASSARTEKETQYFGPGTRLLVL.